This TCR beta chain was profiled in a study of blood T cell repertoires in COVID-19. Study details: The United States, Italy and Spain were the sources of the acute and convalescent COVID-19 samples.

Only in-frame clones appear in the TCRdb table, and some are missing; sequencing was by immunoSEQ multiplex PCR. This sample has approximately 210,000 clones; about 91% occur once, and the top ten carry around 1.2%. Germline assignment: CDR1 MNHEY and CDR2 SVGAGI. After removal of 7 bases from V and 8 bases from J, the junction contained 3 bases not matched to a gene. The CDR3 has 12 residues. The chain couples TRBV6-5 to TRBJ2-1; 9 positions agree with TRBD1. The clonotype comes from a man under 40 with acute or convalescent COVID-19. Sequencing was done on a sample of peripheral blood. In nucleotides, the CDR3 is TGTGCCAGCATGGGACAGGGCCATGAGCAGTTCTTC. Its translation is CASMGQGHEQFF.